The entry below gives a single T cell receptor (beta chain) sequence along with its context. In the source study's methods: Nucleated cell counts were estimated from reference gene primer amplification. Clones were sequenced by immunoSEQ multiplex PCR, and TCRdb holds only the in-frame ones, with some missing. The DNA gave D and trimming, while V, J and clone size come from that table. Here the sample spans a few hundred thousand clones, roughly 89% being singletons. During active infection, Seattle patients enrolled and were then monitored through disease. The data stem from a study of blood T cell repertoires in COVID-19. Study information: Some COVID-19 samples were acute and others convalescent; all came from the United States, Italy and Spain. PBMCs, B-cell-depleted T cells, or T cells were the source of the cDNA or gDNA that made up the material.

The V end lost 2 bases, the J end lost 5 bases, and 9 bases lay between the germline ends. CDR1 SGHNT and CDR2 YYREEE come from the germline V gene (reference sequence). CDR3 length equals 13 residues. The chain carries TRBV5-4 and TRBJ2-3; D possibly corresponds to TRBD2 (5 bases). The receptor's source is a woman aged 60 to 75 with COVID-19, enrolled during active disease. The sequenced sample consisted of peripheral blood. The DNA of the CDR3 is TGTGCCAGCAGCTTTAGCGATTTAGATACGCAGTATTTT. As protein: CASSFSDLDTQYF.